The present entry profiles one TCR beta chain with its context. These data come from a study of T cells in Graves' hyperthyroidism and ophthalmopathy. This CDR3 contains 12 residues. Germline CDR1 GTSNPN, CDR2 SVGIG (reference sequence). V lost 2 bases, J lost 6 bases, and 8 bases lay in between. Those with hyperthyroidism were 18 to 65 years old, newly diagnosed, and ill for under 2 months. Using RNA transcripts as the source, TCR beta CDR3 regions were amplified. First-round RT-PCR with HTBI primers amplified the TCR CDR3 region. Each CDR3 protein gets one entry after TCRdb re-called the multiplex PCR reads with MiXCR. This sample has about 350,000 distinct CDR3 sequences, with about 14% found just once.

The material sequenced was blood. The receptor was derived from a woman under 40 with Graves' hyperthyroidism. The chain is built from TRBV30 and TRBJ2-1; D unresolved. CDR3 sequence: CAWSLGPNEQFF. Here the CDR3 DNA reads TGTGCCTGGAGTCTCGGGCCCAATGAGCAGTTCTTC.